This passage covers 20 T cell receptor beta chains from one sample sequenced in a study of blood T cell repertoires in COVID-19 (dated by TCRdb to 2018 to 2020). The library relied on the immunoSEQ multiplex PCR assay. Here the immuneACCESS table is served through TCRdb, limited to in-frame sequences with V and J called. Missing clones are a known gap in these copies; in checked studies unresolved V genes cover under half, and the rest lacks a known reason. In this sample the table shows some 170,000 clones, 85% to 90% of which occur a single time. The ten biggest clones cover around 8% of the sample. The specimen was peripheral blood. The receptors originated from a woman aged 55 to 70 with acute or convalescent COVID-19.

This clone turned up a few times. The V call is TRBV5-4, the J call TRBJ2-2, with 7 positions matching TRBD2. Trimming took 5 bases from V and 11 from J; bases not matched to a gene: 9. CDR3 length: 13 amino acids. Germline V gives CDR1 SGHNT, CDR2 YYREEE (reference sequence). The CDR3 DNA reads TGTGCCAGCAGGGCCCGGGGGGACGAAGAGCTGTTTTTT. It is translated as CASRARGDEELFF.

The genes are TRBV27 and TRBJ2-1; 7 nucleotides match TRBD2. CDR3 length equals 14 residues. Losses at the gene ends were 2 bases for V and 10 bases for J; bases not matched to a gene: 8. Germline assignment: CDR1 MNHEY and CDR2 SMNVEV (reference sequence). CDR3 in amino acids: CASSLRRESKEQFF. CDR3 DNA sequence: TGTGCCAGCAGTTTAAGGCGGGAGTCGAAAGAGCAGTTCTTC.

The genes are TRBV3-1 (or the pseudogene TRBV3-2) and TRBJ1-1; D is unclear. The length of the CDR3 is 14 residues. Germline V gene lookup returns CDR1 LGHDT and CDR2 YNNKEL (reference sequence). Trimming removed 3 bases from V and 1 base from J, with 9 bases in between. The CDR3 bases are TGTGCCAGCAGCCAGGGCCGCCGGAACACTGAAGCTTTCTTT. Protein sequence: CASSQGRRNTEAFF.

V gene TRBV27 combines with J gene TRBJ2-2; 8 bases map to TRBD1. The CDR3 is 15 amino acids. The V and J ends lost 7 bases and 7 bases, in that order; junction bases with no gene match: 11. From germline, CDR1 is MNHEY and CDR2 SMNVEV (reference sequence). The CDR3 loop reads CASKKRQGFVGELFF. The CDR3 DNA reads as TGTGCCAGCAAAAAGCGACAGGGGTTCGTCGGGGAGCTGTTTTTT.

The chain recombines TRBV10-2 with TRBJ1-2; tentatively, D is TRBD1 (6 bases). V gave up 6 bases and J gave up 4 bases, with 12 bases separating them. The CDR3 spans 13 residues. CDR1 is WSHSY and CDR2 is SAAADI in the germline V gene. The CDR3 bases are TGCGCCAGCAGGGCGGGGGGCAGCTATGGCTACACCTTC. Translation: CASRAGGSYGYTF.

This chain links TRBV6-5 with TRBJ2-4; 10 bases are shared with TRBD1. This CDR3 is built from 14 residues. In germline, CDR1 is MNHEY, CDR2 SVGAGI. Trimming took 6 bases from V and 5 from J; bases not matched to a gene: 4. Here the CDR3 DNA reads TGTGCCAGCAGGCCCGACAGGGGGCAAAACATTCAGTACTTC. It codes for CASRPDRGQNIQYF.

The V gene is TRBV11-2, the J gene TRBJ2-5, with D possibly matching TRBD1 (5 bases). The CDR3 runs to 14 residues. V lost 5 bases, J lost 3 bases, and 13 bases lay in between. Germline CDR1 and CDR2: SGHAT and FQNNGV. DNA of the CDR3: TGTGCCAGCAGCCCCCAGGGCCTAAAAGAGACCCAGTACTTC. Its protein product is CASSPQGLKETQYF.

The genes are TRBV27 and TRBJ1-2; 9 bases map to TRBD1. The CDR3 covers 13 residues. Germline V lookup: CDR1 MNHEY, CDR2 SMNVEV (reference sequence). V lost 3 bases to trimming and J lost 5 bases; unmatched junction nucleotides: 1. The DNA for the CDR3 is TGTGCCAGCAGTTTGGGACAGGGATATGGCTACACCTTC. It specifies CASSLGQGYGYTF.

This clone was counted a single time. The rearrangement uses TRBV5-1 and TRBJ1-4; 7 positions match TRBD1. V lost 4 bases to trimming and J lost 3 bases; unmatched junction nucleotides: 6. Germline V CDR1 and CDR2: SGHRS, YFSETQ. The CDR3 sequence is 15 residues long. The CDR3 DNA follows: TGCGCCAGCAGCGGGACGACAGGGTCTAATGAAAAACTGTTTTTT. Its translation: CASSGTTGSNEKLFF.

This clone was seen a single time. This chain uses TRBV6-5 with TRBJ1-1, with D perhaps matching TRBD1 (5 bases). The CDR3 runs 13 residues. Looked up from germline, CDR1 is MNHEY and CDR2 is SVGAGI. Trimming took 4 bases from V and 11 from J, leaving 17 bases between them. The CDR3 sequence: CASSSGEGREAFF. CDR3 coding DNA: TGTGCCAGCAGTTCTGGGGAGGGGAGGGAGGCTTTCTTT.

The genes are TRBV19 and TRBJ2-1; 11 bases fit TRBD1. This CDR3 contains 16 residues. V lost 5 bases and J lost 7; bases outside the gene matches: 10. The germline V gene encodes CDR1 LNHDA and CDR2 SQIVND (reference sequence). CDR3 region: CASSPTGQGAGNEQFF. As DNA, the CDR3 is TGTGCCAGTAGTCCAACCGGACAGGGGGCGGGGAATGAGCAGTTCTTC.

The rearrangement links TRBV3-1 (or the pseudogene TRBV3-2) to TRBJ2-7; 8 bases fit TRBD2. The V gene end was trimmed by 4 bases and the J gene end by 4 bases; junction bases not matched to a gene: 9. The CDR3 covers 15 residues. Germline V CDR1 and CDR2: LGHDT, YNNKEL (reference sequence). CDR3 DNA: TGTGCCAGCAGCCCTAACCCGGGACTAGGGTACGAGCAGTACGTC. Its protein product is CASSPNPGLGYEQYV.

The chain employs TRBV28 and TRBJ2-3, with 7 bases lining up with TRBD2. The CDR3 is 14 residues long. Trimming cost V 6 bases and J 1 base; bases outside gene matches: 4. Germline CDR1 reads MDHEN; CDR2 reads SYDVKM. CDR3 nucleotide sequence: TGTGCCAGCAGACGACTAGCCGGCACAGATACGCAGTATTTT. Its protein is CASRRLAGTDTQYF.

The rearrangement joins TRBV19 to TRBJ2-1, with 7 bases aligning to TRBD2. Trimming took 1 base from V and 0 from J; bases not matched to a gene: 6. The V gene's germline CDR1 is LNHDA and CDR2 SQIVND (reference sequence). The CDR3 consists of 17 residues. The CDR3 loop reads CASSIGGGRLSYNEQFF. CDR3 DNA sequence: TGTGCCAGTAGTATAGGCGGCGGGAGACTCTCCTACAATGAGCAGTTCTTC.

The gene calls are TRBV6-4 and TRBJ2-1; the D gene is possibly TRBD2 (5 bases). V was shortened by 8 bases and J by 2 bases, with 19 bases between the two germline ends. The length of the CDR3 is 16 residues. Germline V gives CDR1 MRHNA, CDR2 SNTAGT. The CDR3 protein is CASSVKADPPYNEQFF. Here the CDR3 DNA reads TGTGCCAGCTCCGTAAAAGCGGATCCGCCCTACAATGAGCAGTTCTTC.

This clone showed up just once. The chain recombines TRBV11-1 with TRBJ2-1; D may be TRBD2 (5 bases). Trimming cost V 4 bases and J 9 bases, with 10 bases left between them. Germline CDR1 SGHAT, CDR2 FQDESV (reference sequence). The CDR3 totals 12 residues. CDR3 in DNA: TGTGCCAGCAGCTCCCTAGCCGGTGAGCAGTTCTTC. Residues: CASSSLAGEQFF.

The CDR3 region is CASSFGGTGGYEQFF. The CDR3 DNA sequence: TGCGCCAGCAGCTTCGGGGGGACAGGTGGATATGAGCAGTTCTTC. The genes are TRBV5-1 and TRBJ2-1; TRBD1 might be the D (8 bases). Germline CDR1 is SGHRS and CDR2 is YFSETQ. The CDR3 sequence is 15 residues long. With 2 bases removed from V and 8 bases from J, the gap between germline ends came to 17 bases.

The chain is built from TRBV28 and TRBJ2-3, with 10 bases that match TRBD2. Germline V CDR1 and CDR2: MDHEN, SYDVKM. The CDR3 has 14 residues. Germline trimming cut 8 bases from V and 6 bases from J; bases unmatched to any gene: 8. In DNA, the CDR3 is TGTGCCAGCCTAGCGGGGGACCGCCGGGATACGCAGTATTTT. Translated: CASLAGDRRDTQYF.

The sample holds a few counts of this clone. The rearrangement links TRBV3-1 (or the pseudogene TRBV3-2) to TRBJ2-2; weak D call: TRBD2 (6 bases). Trimming removed 4 bases from V and 7 bases from J, with 22 bases in between. The CDR3 is 17 residues long. Germline V gene lookup returns CDR1 LGHDT and CDR2 YNNKEL (reference sequence). This CDR3 reads CASSPTLFSGNGGELFF. In nucleotides, the CDR3 is TGTGCCAGCAGCCCGACCTTATTTAGCGGCAACGGCGGGGAGCTGTTTTTT.

The rearrangement links TRBV7-5 to TRBJ1-1; the table's D call, TRBD1, was not checked against the DNA. TRBV7-5 is annotated as a pseudogene. The CDR3 length is 20 residues. This CDR3 is CARSSPLEFLPEGQPGEAFF. Written as DNA, the CDR3 is TGTGCCAGAAGCTCACCTCTAGAGTTCTTGCCGGAAGGACAGCCAGGGGAAGCTTTCTTT.